These 13 T cell receptor beta chains came from one sample sequenced in a study of blood T cell repertoires in COVID-19. This table comes from immunoSEQ multiplex PCR, and its TCRdb copy is limited to in-frame clones, with some not included. The table has over 110,000 clones, around 90% seen once. Material for sequencing was peripheral blood. Receptors were obtained from a man aged 70 or older with acute or convalescent COVID-19.

This chain links TRBV19 with TRBJ2-2; TRBD1 aligns across 9 bases. Germline V gene data show CDR1 as LNHDA and CDR2 as SQIVND (reference sequence). The CDR3 spans 13 residues. The junction had 3 bases not matched to a gene; V was cut back by 7 bases and J by 6 bases. The CDR3 DNA is TGTGCCAGTAAGGGACAGGGTCCCGGGGAGCTGTTTTTT. Encoded protein: CASKGQGPGELFF.

V gene TRBV28 combines with J gene TRBJ2-7; 7 bases match TRBD1. This CDR3 is 18 amino acids long. Trimming removed 0 bases from V and 1 base from J; junction bases left unmatched: 12. Germline CDR1 and CDR2: MDHEN and SYDVKM. DNA for the CDR3: TGTGCCAGCAGTTTATGGGCCCGGACAGGCCCGACTTCCTACGAGCAGTACTTC. This encodes CASSLWARTGPTSYEQYF.

The genes are TRBV28 and TRBJ2-3; 10 positions match TRBD1. This CDR3 is 15 amino acids long. Germline loops: CDR1 MDHEN, CDR2 SYDVKM. Trimming removed 6 bases from V and 4 bases from J; junction bases left unmatched: 7. CDR3: CASRPTGGRADTQYF. The CDR3 bases are TGTGCCAGCAGGCCGACAGGGGGCAGAGCAGATACGCAGTATTTT.

This clone showed up just a few times. The rearrangement uses TRBV6-5 and TRBJ2-2; 9 positions agree with TRBD1. CDR1 is MNHEY, CDR2 SVGAGI, per germline. The length of the CDR3 is 16 residues. Unmatched junction bases numbered 4, after V lost 2 bases and J lost 3 bases. The CDR3 sequence is CASSYQGQGYTGELFF. The CDR3 DNA follows: TGTGCCAGCAGTTACCAAGGACAGGGGTACACCGGGGAGCTGTTTTTT.

This clone was counted only a few times. The V call is TRBV20-1, the J call TRBJ2-7; D gene ambiguous. Deletions cut 6 bases from V and 3 bases from J, with 9 bases between. Germline lookup yields CDR1 DFQATT and CDR2 SNEGSKA (reference sequence). The CDR3 spans 11 residues. The chain's CDR3 is CSAPDFYEQYF. In DNA form, the CDR3 reads TGCAGTGCCCCAGACTTCTACGAGCAGTACTTC.

DNA of the CDR3: TGTGCCAGTAGTATTAGCGGACAGGGGGTCGCAATCGGCCACGAGCAGTACTTC. This codes for CASSISGQGVAIGHEQYF. The genes are TRBV19 and TRBJ2-7; 10 nucleotides align to TRBD1. Trimming removed 3 bases from V and 5 bases from J; junction bases left unmatched: 16. This CDR3 spans 18 amino acids. Germline CDR1 reads LNHDA; CDR2 reads SQIVND (reference sequence).

This clone has just one count. This chain links TRBV10-3 with TRBJ2-1; 13 bases are shared with TRBD2. The CDR3 spans 15 residues. Trimming removed 6 bases from V and 6 bases from J; junction bases left unmatched: 5. CDR1 is ENHRY, CDR2 SYGVKD, per germline. CDR3 sequence (DNA): TGTGCCATCAGCGGACTAGCGGGGGCGGGCAATGAGCAGTTCTTC. It encodes CAISGLAGAGNEQFF.

The V call is TRBV5-1, the J call TRBJ2-3; weak D call: TRBD2 (5 bases). V lost 0 bases and J 2 bases, leaving 13 bases between the germline ends. Germline lookup yields CDR1 SGHRS and CDR2 YFSETQ. This CDR3 is built from 16 residues. Here the CDR3 reads CASSLAGERVTDTQYF. The CDR3 region has the DNA TGCGCCAGCAGCTTGGCCGGTGAGAGGGTCACAGATACGCAGTATTTT.

The chain has TRBV14 and TRBJ1-1; a possible D gene is TRBD1 (5 bases). The CDR3 is 14 amino acids. Trimming took off 0 bases at V and 4 bases at J, with 9 bases between the two ends. Per germline, CDR1 SGHDN and CDR2 FVKESK. The CDR3 region has the DNA TGTGCCAGCAGCCAAGATGGGGGGGTCACTGAAGCTTTCTTT. Protein product: CASSQDGGVTEAFF.

The rearrangement links TRBV19 to TRBJ1-6; 7 nucleotides match TRBD1. The CDR3 has 16 amino acids. With V trimmed by 5 bases and J by 4 bases, 8 bases remained unmatched. Per germline, CDR1 LNHDA and CDR2 SQIVND (reference sequence). CDR3 nucleotide sequence: TGTGCCAGTAGTCCAGACCGGGACAGATATAATTCACCCCTCCACTTT. Translating it yields CASSPDRDRYNSPLHF.

CDR3 loop: CASGPGQGNSPLHF. The DNA of the CDR3 is TGTGCCAGCGGTCCGGGACAGGGGAACTCACCCCTCCACTTT. The chain uses TRBV5-6 and TRBJ1-6, with TRBD1 matching 10 bases. The CDR3 is 14 residues long. Germline V lookup: CDR1 SGHDT, CDR2 YYEEEE. V shed 7 bases, J shed 10 bases, and the junction held 8 bases outside the gene matches.

The V and J genes are TRBV6-1 and TRBJ1-2; no clear D. Between the trimmed V and J ends, which lost 0 bases and 2 bases, there was a span of 7 bases. Germline V lookup: CDR1 MNHNS, CDR2 SASEGT. This CDR3 is built from 14 residues. The CDR3 loop reads CASSEASQNYGYTF. The CDR3 coding sequence is TGTGCCAGCAGTGAAGCGTCGCAGAACTATGGCTACACCTTC.

The chain combines TRBV28 with TRBJ2-4; TRBD2 is a possible D gene (7 bases). In germline, CDR1 is MDHEN, CDR2 SYDVKM. The CDR3 loop spans 16 amino acids. The V gene lost 3 bases and the J gene lost 2 bases, with 14 bases spanning the gap. In nucleotides, the CDR3 is TGTGCCAGCAGTTTTCGGGGGGCTGGAACCAAAAACATTCAGTACTTC. Translating gives CASSFRGAGTKNIQYF.